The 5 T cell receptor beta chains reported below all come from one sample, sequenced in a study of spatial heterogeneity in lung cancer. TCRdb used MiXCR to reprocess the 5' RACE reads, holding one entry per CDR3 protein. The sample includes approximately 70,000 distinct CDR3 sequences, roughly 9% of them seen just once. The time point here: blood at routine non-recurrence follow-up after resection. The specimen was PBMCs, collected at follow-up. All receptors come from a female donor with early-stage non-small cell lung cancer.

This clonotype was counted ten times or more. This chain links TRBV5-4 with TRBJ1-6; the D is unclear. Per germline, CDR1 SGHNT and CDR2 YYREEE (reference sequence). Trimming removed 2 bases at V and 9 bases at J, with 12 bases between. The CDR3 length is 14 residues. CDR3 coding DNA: TGTGCCAGCAGCTTAATCGGGGTTGCTTCACCCCTCCACTTT. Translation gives CASSLIGVASPLHF.

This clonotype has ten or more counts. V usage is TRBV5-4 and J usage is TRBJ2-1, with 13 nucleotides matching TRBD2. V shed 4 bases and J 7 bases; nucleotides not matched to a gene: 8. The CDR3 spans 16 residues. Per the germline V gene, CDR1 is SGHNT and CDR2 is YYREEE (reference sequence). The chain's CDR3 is CASSPARTSGSNEQFF. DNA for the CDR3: TGTGCCAGCAGCCCGGCCCGGACTAGCGGGAGTAATGAGCAGTTCTTC.

The CDR3 here is CASSDFVGETQYF. As DNA, the CDR3 is TGTGCCAGCAGTGATTTTGTCGGGGAGACCCAGTACTTC. V and J are TRBV25-1 and TRBJ2-5; D is ambiguous. V lost 3 bases and J lost 5, with 10 bases in between. The CDR3 has 13 amino acids. Looked up from germline, CDR1 is MGHDK and CDR2 is SYGVNS.

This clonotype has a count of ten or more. The CDR3 loop reads CASSHIVDEQFF. CDR3 nucleotides: TGTGCCAGCAGCCATATCGTTGATGAGCAGTTCTTC. The V call is TRBV7-9, the J call TRBJ2-1; D call uncertain. The CDR3 extends over 12 amino acids. Trimming cost V 5 bases and J 8 bases, with 10 bases left between them. Germline CDR1 and CDR2: SEHNR and FQNEAQ (reference sequence).

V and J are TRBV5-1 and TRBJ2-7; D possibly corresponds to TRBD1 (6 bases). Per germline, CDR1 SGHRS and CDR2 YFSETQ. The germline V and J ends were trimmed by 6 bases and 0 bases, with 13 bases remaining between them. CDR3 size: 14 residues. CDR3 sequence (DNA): TGCGCCAGCACGGATAGACAGGACTCCTACGAGCAGTACTTC. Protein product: CASTDRQDSYEQYF.